The TCR beta chain under discussion was sequenced for a study of shared clonotypes between healthy human individuals. It was at deep level that the assay was run. Only in-frame clones appear in the TCRdb table, and some are missing; sequencing was by immunoSEQ multiplex PCR. The sample includes roughly 1,600,000 clones, less than 99% of them seen just once. Germline assignment: CDR1 SQVTM and CDR2 ANQGSEA. V dropped 5 bases and J dropped 4; count of bases not matched to a gene: 13. The CDR3 extends over 16 amino acids. The CD4+ fraction was divided into a CD45RA+ naive subset and a CD45RA-negative memory subset.

The chain recombines TRBV29-1 with TRBJ1-2, with 10 bases that match TRBD1. The sequence was collected from a man aged 30 to 45 in good health. What was sequenced was naive CD4+ T cells sorted from blood. The sample's subset: CD45RA+ positively selected. Written as DNA, the CDR3 is TGCAGCGTTTCTTCGGGGACAGGGGCGCAGATCTATGGCTACACCTTC. It codes for CSVSSGTGAQIYGYTF. Full variable domain (rest looked up from reference TRBV29-1 and TRBJ1-2): SAVISQKPSRDICQRGTSLTIQCQVDSQVTMMFWYRQQPGQSLTLIATANQGSEATYESGFVIDKFPISRPNLTFSTLTVSNMSPEDSSIYLCSVSSGTGAQIYGYTFGSGTRLTVV.